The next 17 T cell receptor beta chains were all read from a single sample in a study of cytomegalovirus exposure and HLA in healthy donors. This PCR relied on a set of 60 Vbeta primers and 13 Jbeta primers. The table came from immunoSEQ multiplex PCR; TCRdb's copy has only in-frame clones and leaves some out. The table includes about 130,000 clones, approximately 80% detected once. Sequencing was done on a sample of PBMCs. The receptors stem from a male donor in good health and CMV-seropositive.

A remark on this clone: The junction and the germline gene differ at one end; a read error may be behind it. The CDR3 nucleotides read TGTTCCAGCAGCTTAGTAGGGGGGGCAGAGAATGAAAAACTGTTTTTT. It codes for CSSSLVGGAENEKLFF. The chain has TRBV7-9 and TRBJ1-4, with D possibly TRBD1 on 6 matching bases. Germline loops: CDR1 SEHNR, CDR2 FQNEAQ (reference sequence). This CDR3 has 16 amino acids.

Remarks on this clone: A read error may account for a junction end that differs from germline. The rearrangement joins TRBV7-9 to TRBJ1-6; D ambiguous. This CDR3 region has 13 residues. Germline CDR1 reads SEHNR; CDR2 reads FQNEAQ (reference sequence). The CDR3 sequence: CSSSYGGDSPLHF. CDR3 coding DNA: TGTTCCAGCAGCTATGGCGGTGATTCACCCCTCCACTTT.

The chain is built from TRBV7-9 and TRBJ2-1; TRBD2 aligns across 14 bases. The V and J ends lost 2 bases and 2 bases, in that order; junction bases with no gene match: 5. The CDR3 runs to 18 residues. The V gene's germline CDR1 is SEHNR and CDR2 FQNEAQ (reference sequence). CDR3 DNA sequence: TGTGCCAGCAGCTTATTCCCGACTAGCGGGAGGGCCTACAATGAGCAGTTCTTC. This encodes CASSLFPTSGRAYNEQFF.

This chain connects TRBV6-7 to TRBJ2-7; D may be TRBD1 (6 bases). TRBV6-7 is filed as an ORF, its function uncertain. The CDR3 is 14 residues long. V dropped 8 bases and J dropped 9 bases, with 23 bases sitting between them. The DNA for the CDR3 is TGTGCCAGCGCAGAGTTCAGGGGTCTACGTTGGCAGTACTTC. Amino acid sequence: CASAEFRGLRWQYF.

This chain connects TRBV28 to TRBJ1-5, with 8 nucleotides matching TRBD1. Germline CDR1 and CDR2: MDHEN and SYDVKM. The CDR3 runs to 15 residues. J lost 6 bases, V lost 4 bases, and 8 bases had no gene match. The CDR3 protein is CASSSLDRESQPQHF. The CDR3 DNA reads TGTGCCAGCAGTTCTCTGGACAGGGAAAGTCAGCCCCAGCATTTT.

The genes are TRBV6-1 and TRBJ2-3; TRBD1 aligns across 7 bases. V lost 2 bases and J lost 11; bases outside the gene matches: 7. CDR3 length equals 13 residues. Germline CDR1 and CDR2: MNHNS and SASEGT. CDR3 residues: CASSEKGTEGQYF. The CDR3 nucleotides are TGTGCCAGCAGTGAAAAGGGGACAGAGGGGCAGTATTTT.

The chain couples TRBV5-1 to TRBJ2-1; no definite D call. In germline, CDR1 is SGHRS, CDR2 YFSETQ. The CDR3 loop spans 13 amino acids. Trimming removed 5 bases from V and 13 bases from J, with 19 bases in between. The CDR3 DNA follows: TGCGCCAGCAGTGGCGAGTGGGTCCGCGGCCAGTTCTTC. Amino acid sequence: CASSGEWVRGQFF.

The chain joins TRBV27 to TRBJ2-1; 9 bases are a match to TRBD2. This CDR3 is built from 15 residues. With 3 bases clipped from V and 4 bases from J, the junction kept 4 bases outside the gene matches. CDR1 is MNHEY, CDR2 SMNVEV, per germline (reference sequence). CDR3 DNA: TGTGCCAGCAGTTTCCTAGCGGGAATTTACAATGAGCAGTTCTTC. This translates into CASSFLAGIYNEQFF.

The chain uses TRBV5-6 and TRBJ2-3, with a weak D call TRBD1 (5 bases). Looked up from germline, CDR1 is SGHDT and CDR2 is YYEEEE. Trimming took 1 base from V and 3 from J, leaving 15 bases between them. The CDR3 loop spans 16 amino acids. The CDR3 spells CASSLKQAIGTDTQYF. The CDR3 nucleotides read TGTGCCAGCAGCTTGAAACAGGCCATAGGTACAGATACGCAGTATTTT.

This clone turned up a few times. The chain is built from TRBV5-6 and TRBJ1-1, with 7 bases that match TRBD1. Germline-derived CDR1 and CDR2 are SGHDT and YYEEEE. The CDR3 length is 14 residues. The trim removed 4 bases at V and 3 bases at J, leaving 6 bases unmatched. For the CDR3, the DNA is TGTGCCAGCAGCCTTACAGGGGTCCACACTGAAGCTTTCTTT. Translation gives CASSLTGVHTEAFF.

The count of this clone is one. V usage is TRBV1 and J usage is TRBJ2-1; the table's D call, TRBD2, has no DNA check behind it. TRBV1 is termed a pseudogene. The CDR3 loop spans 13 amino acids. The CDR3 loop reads CTSSGRSYNEQFF. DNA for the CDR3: TGCACCAGCAGCGGGAGGTCCTACAATGAGCAGTTCTTC.

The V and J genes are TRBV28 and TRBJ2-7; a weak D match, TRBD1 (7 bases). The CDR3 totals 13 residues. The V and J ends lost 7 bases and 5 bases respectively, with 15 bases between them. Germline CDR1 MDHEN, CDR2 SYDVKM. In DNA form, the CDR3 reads TGTGCCAGCACAGCGGGCAGGGGGGACGAGCAGTACTTC. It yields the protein CASTAGRGDEQYF.

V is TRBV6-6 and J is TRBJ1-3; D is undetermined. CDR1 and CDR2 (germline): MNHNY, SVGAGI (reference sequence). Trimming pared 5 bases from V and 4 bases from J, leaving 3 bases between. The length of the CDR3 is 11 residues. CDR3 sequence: CASSAGNTIYF. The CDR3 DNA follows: TGTGCCAGCAGTGCGGGAAACACCATATATTTT.

The CDR3 loop is CASSPGTGGTYEQYF. CDR3 sequence (DNA): TGCGCCAGCAGCCCCGGGACGGGGGGAACCTACGAGCAGTACTTC. This sequence joins TRBV5-1 and TRBJ2-7; TRBD2 aligns across 7 bases. Looked up from germline, CDR1 is SGHRS and CDR2 is YFSETQ. V shed 4 bases, J shed 2 bases, and the junction held 9 bases outside the gene matches. This CDR3 comprises 15 residues.

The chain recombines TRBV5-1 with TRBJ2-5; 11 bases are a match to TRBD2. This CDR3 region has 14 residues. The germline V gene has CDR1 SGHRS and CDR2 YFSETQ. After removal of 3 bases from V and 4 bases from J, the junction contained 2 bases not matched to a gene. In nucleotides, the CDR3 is TGCGCCAGCAGCTGGGGGACTAGCGGAGAGACCCAGTACTTC. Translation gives CASSWGTSGETQYF.

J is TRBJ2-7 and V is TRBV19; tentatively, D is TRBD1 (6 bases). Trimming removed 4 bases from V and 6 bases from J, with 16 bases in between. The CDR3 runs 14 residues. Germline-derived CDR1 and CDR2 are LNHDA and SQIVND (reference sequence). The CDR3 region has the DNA TGTGCCAGTAGTAACTACCCAGGGGAAGGCGAGCAGTACTTC. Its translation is CASSNYPGEGEQYF.

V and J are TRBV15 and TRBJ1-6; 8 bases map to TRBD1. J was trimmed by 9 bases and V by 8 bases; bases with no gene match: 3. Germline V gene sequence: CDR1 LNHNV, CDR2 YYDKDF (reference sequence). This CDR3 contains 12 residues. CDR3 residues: CATRQGSSPLHF. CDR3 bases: TGTGCCACCCGACAGGGGAGTTCACCCCTCCACTTT.